This T cell receptor (beta chain) was found in a study of shared clonotypes between healthy human individuals. CDR1 KGHSH and CDR2 LQKENI come from the germline V gene. V shed 4 bases, J shed 3 bases, and the junction held 9 bases outside the gene matches. CDR3 size: 16 residues. The count of this clone is one. The method was immunoSEQ multiplex PCR; TCRdb's version includes in-frame clones alone and lacks a portion of them. The table shows 2 million to 2.5 million clones, with approximately 95% occurring only once. The TCR was taken from a man between 18 and 35 years old in good health. Sequencing was done on a sample of naive CD4+ T cells sorted from blood. Subset here: CD45RA+ positively selected. This chain joins TRBV18 and TRBJ2-7; 10 positions agree with TRBD1. CDR3 protein: CASSLRTGTGVYEQYF. Here the CDR3 DNA reads TGTGCCAGCTCACTGAGGACCGGGACAGGGGTCTACGAGCAGTACTTC.